This T cell receptor beta chain was retrieved from a study of blood T cells in healthy people across ages. Next came a second PCR, run for roughly 6 to 11 cycles, which used a sample-barcoded 5' primer along with a J-beta primer mix. TCRdb processed the 5' RACE reads anew with MiXCR; each CDR3 protein has one entry. The data show about 930,000 distinct CDR3 sequences, with roughly 28% seen just once and roughly 10% held by the top ten. With respect to this clonotype: Sequence at one end of the junction differs from germline and may be a read error.

The CDR3 loop spans 14 amino acids. The germline V gene encodes CDR1 DFQATT and CDR2 SNEGSKA (reference sequence). These data also formed part of another study, on T cells of mothers and their children.

The sequence was collected from a middle-aged woman in good health. Sequencing was carried out using blood. This chain links TRBV20-1 with TRBJ2-5, with 14 bases identical to TRBD2. The CDR3 loop is CSARDSRLAGGYGF. The CDR3 coding sequence is TGCAGTGCTAGAGATTCGAGACTAGCGGGGGGGTATGGCTTC.